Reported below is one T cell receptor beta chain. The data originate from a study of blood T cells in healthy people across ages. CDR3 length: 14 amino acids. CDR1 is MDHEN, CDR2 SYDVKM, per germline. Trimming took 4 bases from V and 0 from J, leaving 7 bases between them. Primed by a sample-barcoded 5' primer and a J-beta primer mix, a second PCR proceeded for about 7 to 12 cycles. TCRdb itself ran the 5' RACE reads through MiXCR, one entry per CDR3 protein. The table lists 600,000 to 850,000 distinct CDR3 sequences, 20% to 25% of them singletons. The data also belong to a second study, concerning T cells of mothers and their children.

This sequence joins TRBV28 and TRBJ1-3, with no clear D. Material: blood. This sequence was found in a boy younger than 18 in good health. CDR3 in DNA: TGTGCCAGCAGTTCTCCAGGCTCTGGAAACACCATATATTTT. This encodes CASSSPGSGNTIYF.